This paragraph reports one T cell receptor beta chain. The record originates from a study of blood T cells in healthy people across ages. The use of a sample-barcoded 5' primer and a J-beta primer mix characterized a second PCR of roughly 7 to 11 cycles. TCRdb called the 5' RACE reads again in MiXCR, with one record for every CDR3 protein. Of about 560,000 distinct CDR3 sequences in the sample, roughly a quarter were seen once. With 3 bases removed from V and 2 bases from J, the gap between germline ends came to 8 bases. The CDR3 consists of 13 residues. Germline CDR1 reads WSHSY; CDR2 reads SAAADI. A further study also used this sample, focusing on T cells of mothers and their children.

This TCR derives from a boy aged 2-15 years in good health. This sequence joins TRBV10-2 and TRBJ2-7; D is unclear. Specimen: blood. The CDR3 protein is CASSESVTYEQYF. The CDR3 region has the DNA TGCGCCAGCAGTGAATCAGTTACCTACGAGCAGTACTTC.